This T cell receptor beta chain derives from a study of shared T cell receptors in the human thymus. V dropped 5 bases and J dropped 3; count of bases not matched to a gene: 10. The CDR3 is 18 residues long. The germline V gene encodes CDR1 SGHAT and CDR2 FQNNGV. Sequencing was performed with immunoSEQ multiplex PCR; in TCRdb, only in-frame clones are kept and a portion is missing. This sample carries some 720,000 clones, around 89% of them seen once, and the ten largest clones take around 0.0099%. These data also formed part of another study, on human thymus T cells.

The chain recombines TRBV11-2 with TRBJ2-7; 16 nucleotides match TRBD2. The receptor comes from a boy younger than two with a congenital heart defect. Sequenced sample: thymocytes. The CDR3 region is CASSRPGLAGGGNYEQYF. The CDR3 DNA reads TGTGCCAGCAGCCGACCGGGACTAGCGGGAGGGGGGAACTACGAGCAGTACTTC.